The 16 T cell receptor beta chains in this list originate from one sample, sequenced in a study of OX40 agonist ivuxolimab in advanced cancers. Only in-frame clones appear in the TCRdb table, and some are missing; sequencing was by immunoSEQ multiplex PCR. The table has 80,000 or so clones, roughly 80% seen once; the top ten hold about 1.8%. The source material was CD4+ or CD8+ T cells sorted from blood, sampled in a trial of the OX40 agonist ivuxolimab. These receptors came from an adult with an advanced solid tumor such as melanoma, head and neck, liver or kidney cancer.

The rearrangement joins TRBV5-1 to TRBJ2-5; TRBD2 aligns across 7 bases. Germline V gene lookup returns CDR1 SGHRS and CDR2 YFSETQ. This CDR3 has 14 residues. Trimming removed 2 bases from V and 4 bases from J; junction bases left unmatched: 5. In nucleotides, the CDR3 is TGCGCCAGCAGCTTAACGGGCGGGGGAGAGACCCAGTACTTC. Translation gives CASSLTGGGETQYF.

CDR3 residues: CSVEDPISEGYTF. The CDR3 DNA sequence: TGCAGCGTTGAAGATCCGATCAGTGAAGGCTACACCTTC. The V and J genes are TRBV29-1 and TRBJ1-2; no firm D call. The CDR3 spans 13 residues. Per germline, CDR1 SQVTM and CDR2 ANQGSEA. The ends were cut back, 0 bases at V and 8 bases at J, with 13 bases in the middle. The full variable domain, in which reference TRBV29-1 and TRBJ1-2 provide the parts outside the CDR3, is SAVISQKPSRDICQRGTSLTIQCQVDSQVTMMFWYRQQPGQSLTLIATANQGSEATYESGFVIDKFPISRPNLTFSTLTVSNMSPEDSSIYLCSVEDPISEGYTFGSGTRLTVV.

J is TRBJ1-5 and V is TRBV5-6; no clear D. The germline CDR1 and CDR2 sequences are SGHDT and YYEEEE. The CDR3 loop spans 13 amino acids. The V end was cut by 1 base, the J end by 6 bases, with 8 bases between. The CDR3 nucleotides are TGTGCCAGCAGCTTGAGGGAGGGTCAGCCCCAGCATTTT. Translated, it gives CASSLREGQPQHF.

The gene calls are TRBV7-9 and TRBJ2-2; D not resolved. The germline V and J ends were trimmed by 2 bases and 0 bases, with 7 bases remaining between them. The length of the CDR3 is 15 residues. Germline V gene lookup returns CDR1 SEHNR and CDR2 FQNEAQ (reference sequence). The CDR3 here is CASSLHITNTGELFF. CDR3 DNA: TGTGCCAGCAGCTTACACATTACGAACACCGGGGAGCTGTTTTTT.

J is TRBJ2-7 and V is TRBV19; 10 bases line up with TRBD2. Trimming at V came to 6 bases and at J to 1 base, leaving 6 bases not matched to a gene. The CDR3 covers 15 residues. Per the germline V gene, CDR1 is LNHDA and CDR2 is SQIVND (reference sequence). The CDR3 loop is CASRTQLAGSYEQYF. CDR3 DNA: TGTGCCAGTAGGACTCAACTAGCGGGATCCTACGAGCAGTACTTC.

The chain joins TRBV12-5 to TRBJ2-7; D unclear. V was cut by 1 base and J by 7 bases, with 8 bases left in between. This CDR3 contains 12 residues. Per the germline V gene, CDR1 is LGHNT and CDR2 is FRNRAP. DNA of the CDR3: TGTGCTAGTGGTTTGGATATCAGGGAGCAGTACTTC. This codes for CASGLDIREQYF. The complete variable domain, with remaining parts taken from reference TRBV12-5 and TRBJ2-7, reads DARVTQTPRHKVTEMGQEVTMRCQPILGHNTVFWYRQTMMQGLELLAYFRNRAPLDDSGMPKDRFSAEMPDATLATLKIQPSEPRDSAVYFCASGLDIREQYFGPGTRLTVT.

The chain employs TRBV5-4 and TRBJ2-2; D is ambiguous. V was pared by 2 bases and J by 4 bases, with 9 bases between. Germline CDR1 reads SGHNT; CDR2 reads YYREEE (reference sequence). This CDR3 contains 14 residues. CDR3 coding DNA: TGTGCCAGCAGCTTCTCACTATTCACCGGGGAGCTGTTTTTT. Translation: CASSFSLFTGELFF.

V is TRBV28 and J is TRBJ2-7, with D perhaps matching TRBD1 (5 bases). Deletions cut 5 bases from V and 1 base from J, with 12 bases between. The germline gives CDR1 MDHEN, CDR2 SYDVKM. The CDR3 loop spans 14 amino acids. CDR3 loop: CASSTSTGSYEQYF. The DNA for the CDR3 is TGTGCCAGCAGTACCTCTACAGGTTCCTACGAGCAGTACTTC. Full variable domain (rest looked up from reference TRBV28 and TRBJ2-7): DVKVTQSSRYLVKRTGEKVFLECVQDMDHENMFWYRQDPGLGLRLIYFSYDVKMKEKGDIPEGYSVSREKKERFSLILESASTNQTSMYLCASSTSTGSYEQYFGPGTRLTVT.

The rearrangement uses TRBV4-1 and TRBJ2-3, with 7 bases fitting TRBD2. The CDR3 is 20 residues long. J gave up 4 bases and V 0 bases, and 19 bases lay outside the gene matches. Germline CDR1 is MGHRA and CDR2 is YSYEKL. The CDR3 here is CASSQESPRSGGGVADTQYF. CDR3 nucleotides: TGCGCCAGCAGCCAAGAAAGCCCGAGGTCGGGGGGAGGAGTGGCAGATACGCAGTATTTT.

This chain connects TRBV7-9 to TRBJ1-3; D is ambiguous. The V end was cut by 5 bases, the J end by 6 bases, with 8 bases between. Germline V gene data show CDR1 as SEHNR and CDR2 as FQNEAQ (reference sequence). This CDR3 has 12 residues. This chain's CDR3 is CASSVLKNTIYF. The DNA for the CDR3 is TGTGCCAGCAGCGTACTAAAAAACACCATATATTTT.

CDR3 nucleotide sequence: TGTGCCAGCAGTCATATGGGGGACAGGGGTAATGAAAAACTGTTTTTT. It translates to CASSHMGDRGNEKLFF. The chain recombines TRBV7-9 with TRBJ1-4; 10 bases match TRBD1. Germline-derived CDR1 and CDR2 are SEHNR and FQNEAQ (reference sequence). CDR3 length: 16 residues. V trimming: 6 bases; J trimming: 4 bases; junction bases outside the gene matches: 8.

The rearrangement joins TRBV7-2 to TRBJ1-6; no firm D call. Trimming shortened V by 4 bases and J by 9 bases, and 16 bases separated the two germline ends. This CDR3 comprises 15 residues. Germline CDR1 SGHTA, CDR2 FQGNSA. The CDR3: CASSSPLGKGSPLHF. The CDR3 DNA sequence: TGTGCCAGCAGCTCCCCTTTGGGGAAGGGTTCACCCCTCCACTTT. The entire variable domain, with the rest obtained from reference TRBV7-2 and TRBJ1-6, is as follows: GAGVSQSPSNKVTEKGKDVELRCDPISGHTALYWYRQSLGQGLEFLIYFQGNSAPDKSGLPSDRFSAERTGGSVSTLTIQRTQQEDSAVYLCASSSPLGKGSPLHFGNGTRLTVT.

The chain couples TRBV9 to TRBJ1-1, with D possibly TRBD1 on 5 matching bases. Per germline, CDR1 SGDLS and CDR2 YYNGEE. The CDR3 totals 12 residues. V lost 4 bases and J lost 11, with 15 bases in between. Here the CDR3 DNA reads TGTGCCAGCAGCCCTCTAACAGGAGGCGCTTTCTTT. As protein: CASSPLTGGAFF.

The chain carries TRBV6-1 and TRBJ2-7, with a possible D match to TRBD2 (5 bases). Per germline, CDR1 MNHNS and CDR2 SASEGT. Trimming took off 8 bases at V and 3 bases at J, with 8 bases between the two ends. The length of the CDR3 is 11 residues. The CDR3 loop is CASGRDYEQYF. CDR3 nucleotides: TGTGCCAGCGGCCGGGACTACGAGCAGTACTTC.

CDR3 sequence: CASSVGAHTDTQYF. The CDR3 DNA follows: TGTGCCAGCAGCGTAGGGGCACACACAGATACGCAGTATTTT. The chain joins TRBV9 to TRBJ2-3; D remains ambiguous. Germline lookup yields CDR1 SGDLS and CDR2 YYNGEE. V was clipped by 0 bases and J by 2 bases, with 7 bases between them. This CDR3 contains 14 residues.

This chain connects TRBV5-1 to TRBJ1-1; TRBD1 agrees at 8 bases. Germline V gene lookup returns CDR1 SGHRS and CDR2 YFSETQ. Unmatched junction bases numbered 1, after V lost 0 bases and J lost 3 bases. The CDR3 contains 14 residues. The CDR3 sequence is CASSLETGDTEAFF. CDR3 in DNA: TGCGCCAGCAGCTTGGAGACAGGGGACACTGAAGCTTTCTTT. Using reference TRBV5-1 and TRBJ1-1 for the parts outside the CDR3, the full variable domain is KAGVTQTPRYLIKTRGQQVTLSCSPISGHRSVSWYQQTPGQGLQFLFEYFSETQRNKGNFPGRFSGRQFSNSRSEMNVSTLELGDSALYLCASSLETGDTEAFFGQGTRLTVV.